The rows below give T cell receptor beta chains drawn from one sample of a study of T cell responses to AZD1222 COVID-19 vaccine. The protocol was immunoSEQ multiplex PCR, while the TCRdb copy is restricted to in-frame clones and leaves out a portion. There are 74,000 or so clones in the sample; approximately 85% occur only once, and 10% to 15% lies in the top ten. The sequencing used peripheral blood, collected on day 0 of AZD1222 vaccination. The receptors here all came from an adult in good health. Each CDR3 is given with its conserved first and last residue. The order of the fields is D gene, J gene, CDR3 length, clone size, V gene, CDR3 protein, CDR3 DNA. A D gene is named only where the DNA matches it firmly. Only part of the rows carry a size: once, few, many, or a class if the clone is expanded.

TRBD1 TRBJ2-2 13 once TRBV7-9 CASPKGANGELFF TGTGCCAGCCCCAAGGGGGCGAACGGGGAGCTGTTTTTT
NA TRBJ2-3 13 once TRBV7-6 CASSANGADTQYF TGTGCCAGCAGTGCGAACGGAGCAGATACGCAGTATTTT
TRBD2 TRBJ2-2 15 once TRBV11-3 CASSPSGGDTGELFF TGTGCCAGCAGCCCGTCCGGGGGGGACACCGGGGAGCTGTTTTTT
NA TRBJ1-4 17 NA TRBV15 CATSRGPKGGPNEKLFF TGTGCCACCAGCAGGGGCCCAAAGGGGGGACCTAATGAAAAACTGTTTTTT
NA TRBJ1-1 16 NA TRBV7-3 CASSLKGYGQSGEAFF TGTGCCAGCAGCTTAAAAGGGTATGGACAGTCCGGTGAAGCTTTCTTT
NA TRBJ2-1 12 NA TRBV19 CASSIVTGEQFF TGTGCCAGTAGTATAGTGACGGGTGAGCAGTTCTTC
NA TRBJ1-5 13 NA TRBV27 CASSLGEDQPQHF TGTGCCAGCAGTTTAGGGGAGGATCAGCCCCAGCATTTT
NA TRBJ2-5 12 NA TRBV11-2 CASSTNGETQYF TGTGCCAGCAGCACGAACGGGGAGACCCAGTACTTC
NA TRBJ2-1 15 NA TRBV7-9 CASRSRASSYNEQFF TGTGCCAGCAGATCGCGGGCGTCCTCCTACAATGAGCAGTTCTTC
NA TRBJ1-1 14 NA TRBV7-2 CASSSDSGRGEAFF TGTGCCAGCAGCTCAGACTCCGGACGGGGAGAAGCTTTCTTT
NA TRBJ2-1 10 NA TRBV29-1 CSAILYEQFF TGCAGCGCCATACTGTATGAGCAGTTCTTC
NA TRBJ1-1 11 NA TRBV12-3/TRBV12-4 CASSPYTEAFF TGTGCCAGCAGTCCCTACACTGAAGCTTTCTTT
NA TRBJ2-7 17 NA TRBV28 CASSFISKGVQGYEQYF TGTGCCAGCAGTTTTATTTCTAAGGGGGTACAGGGCTACGAGCAGTACTTC
NA TRBJ1-1 12 once TRBV28 CASSLQHTEAFF TGTGCCAGCAGTCTACAGCACACTGAAGCTTTCTTT
NA TRBJ1-5 16 once TRBV21-1 CASSKVVRGSCQPQHF TGTGCCAGCAGCAAAGTTGTCAGGGGTTCATGTCAGCCCCAGCATTTT
NA TRBJ1-3 14 NA TRBV19 CASGGTISGNTIYF TGTGCCAGTGGTGGCACTATCTCTGGAAACACCATATATTTT
TRBD1 TRBJ2-4 14 NA TRBV7-8 CASSPLTGENIQYF TGTGCCAGCAGCCCACTGACAGGGGAGAACATTCAGTACTTC
NA TRBJ1-3 16 NA TRBV6-5 CASSYSTGFSGNTIYF TGTGCCAGCAGTTACTCGACGGGGTTTTCTGGAAACACCATATATTTT
TRBD1 TRBJ1-1 18 NA TRBV19 CASSGPDREGGPNTEAFF TGTGCCAGTAGTGGGCCAGACAGGGAAGGCGGTCCGAACACTGAAGCTTTCTTT
NA TRBJ2-5 12 NA TRBV7-2 CASSSPWDTQYF TGTGCCAGCAGCTCCCCCTGGGACACCCAGTACTTC
TRBD1 TRBJ2-3 17 NA TRBV10-3 CAIRESGRQGPRDTQYF TGTGCCATCAGAGAGTCGGGGAGACAGGGACCCCGGGATACGCAGTATTTT
NA TRBJ2-3 18 NA TRBV21-1 CASRGGLAGKFRADTQYF TGTGCCAGCCGAGGGGGACTAGCGGGAAAATTTCGGGCAGATACGCAGTATTTT
NA TRBJ2-5 14 NA TRBV10-3 CAISESVGRETQYF TGTGCCATCAGTGAGTCGGTTGGGAGGGAGACCCAGTACTTC
NA TRBJ1-5 15 NA TRBV28 CASSFVTALNQPQHF TGTGCCAGCAGTTTTGTAACGGCACTCAATCAGCCCCAGCATTTT
NA TRBJ1-3 17 NA TRBV9 CASSVEPILFPGNTIYF TGTGCCAGCAGCGTAGAACCGATCCTTTTCCCTGGAAACACCATATATTTT
TRBD1 TRBJ1-6 19 NA TRBV15 CATSRALTVTGGNNSPLHF TGTGCCACCAGCAGAGCCCTCACCGTGACAGGGGGCAATAATTCACCCCTCCACTTT
TRBD2 TRBJ2-3 16 few TRBV4-3 CASSQLGGGATDTQYF TGCGCCAGCAGCCAATTGGGCGGGGGGGCCACAGATACGCAGTATTTT
NA TRBJ2-5 12 NA TRBV6-2/TRBV6-3 CASSYSQETQYF TGTGCCAGCAGTTACAGCCAAGAGACCCAGTACTTC